This T cell receptor (beta chain) was obtained from a study of technical replicates of blood from several donors. Clones were sequenced by immunoSEQ multiplex PCR, and TCRdb holds only the in-frame ones, with some missing. The sample has tens of thousands of clones; roughly 98% are singletons. This clone is a singleton in its sample. The CDR3 has 13 amino acids. V shed 4 bases and J 4 bases; nucleotides not matched to a gene: 0. Looked up from germline, CDR1 is SNHLY and CDR2 is FYNNEI. The J gene is TRBJ1-2, the V gene TRBV2; 10 positions agree with TRBD1. Sequenced input: T cells isolated from PBMCs. The clonotype was recovered from a human donor in good health. CDR3 nucleotides: TGTGCCAGCAGTGGGACAGGGGGCTATGGCTACACCTTC. This sequence encodes CASSGTGGYGYTF.